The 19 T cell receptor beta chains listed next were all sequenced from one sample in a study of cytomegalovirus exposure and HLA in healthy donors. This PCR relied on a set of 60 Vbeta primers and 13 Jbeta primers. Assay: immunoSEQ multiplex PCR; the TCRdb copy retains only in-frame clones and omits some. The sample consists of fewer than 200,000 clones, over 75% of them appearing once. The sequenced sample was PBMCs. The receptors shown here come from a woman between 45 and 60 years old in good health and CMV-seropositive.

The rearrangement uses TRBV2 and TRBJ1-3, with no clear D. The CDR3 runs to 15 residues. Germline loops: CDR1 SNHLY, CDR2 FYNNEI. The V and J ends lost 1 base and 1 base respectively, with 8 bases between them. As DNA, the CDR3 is TGTGCCAGCAGTGAAGGGCCCATATCTGGAAACACCATATATTTT. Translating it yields CASSEGPISGNTIYF.

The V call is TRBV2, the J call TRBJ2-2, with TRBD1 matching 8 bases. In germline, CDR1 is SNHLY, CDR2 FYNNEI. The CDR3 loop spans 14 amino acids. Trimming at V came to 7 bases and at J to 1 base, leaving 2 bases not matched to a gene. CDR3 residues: CASNGQGNTGELFF. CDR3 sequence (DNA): TGTGCCAGCAACGGACAGGGGAACACCGGGGAGCTGTTTTTT.

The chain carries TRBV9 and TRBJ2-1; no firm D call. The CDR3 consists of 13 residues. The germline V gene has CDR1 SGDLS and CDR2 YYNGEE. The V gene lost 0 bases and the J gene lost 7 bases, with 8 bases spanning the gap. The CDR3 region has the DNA TGTGCCAGCAGCGTAGGCTCACAGAATGAGCAGTTCTTC. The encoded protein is CASSVGSQNEQFF. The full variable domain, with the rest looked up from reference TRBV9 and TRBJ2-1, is DSGVTQTPKHLITATGQRVTLRCSPRSGDLSVYWYQQSLDQGLQFLIQYYNGEERAKGNILERFSAQQFPDLHSELNLSSLELGDSALYFCASSVGSQNEQFFGPGTRLTVL.

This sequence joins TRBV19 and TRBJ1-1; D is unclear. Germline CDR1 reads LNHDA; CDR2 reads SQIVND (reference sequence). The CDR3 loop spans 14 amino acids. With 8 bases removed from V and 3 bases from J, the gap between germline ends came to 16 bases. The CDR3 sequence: CASVSGRGYTEAFF. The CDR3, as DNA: TGTGCCAGTGTCTCAGGCCGGGGTTACACTGAAGCTTTCTTT.

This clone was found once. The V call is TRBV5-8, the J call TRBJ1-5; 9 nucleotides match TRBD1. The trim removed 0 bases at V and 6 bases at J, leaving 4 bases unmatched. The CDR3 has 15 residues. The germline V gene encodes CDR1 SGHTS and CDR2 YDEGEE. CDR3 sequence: CASSLDRGRGQPQHF. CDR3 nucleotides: TGTGCCAGCAGCTTGGACAGGGGGCGAGGTCAGCCCCAGCATTTT.

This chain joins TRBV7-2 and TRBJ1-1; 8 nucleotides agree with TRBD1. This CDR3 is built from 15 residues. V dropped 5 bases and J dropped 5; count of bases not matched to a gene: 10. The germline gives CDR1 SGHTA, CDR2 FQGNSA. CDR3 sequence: CASSGGTGSGTEAFF. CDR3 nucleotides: TGTGCCAGCAGCGGGGGGACAGGTTCGGGAACTGAAGCTTTCTTT.

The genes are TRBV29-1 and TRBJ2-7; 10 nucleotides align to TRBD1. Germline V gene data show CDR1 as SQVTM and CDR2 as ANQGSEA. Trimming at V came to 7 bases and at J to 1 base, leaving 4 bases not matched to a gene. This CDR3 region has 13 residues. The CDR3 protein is CSGGQGISYEQYF. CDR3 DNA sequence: TGCAGCGGGGGACAGGGGATTTCCTACGAGCAGTACTTC.

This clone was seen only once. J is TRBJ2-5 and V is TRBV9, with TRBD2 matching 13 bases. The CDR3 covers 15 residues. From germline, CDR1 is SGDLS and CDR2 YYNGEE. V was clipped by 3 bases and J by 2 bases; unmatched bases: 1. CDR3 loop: CASSEGLAGQETQYF. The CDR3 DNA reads TGTGCCAGCAGCGAGGGACTAGCGGGGCAAGAGACCCAGTACTTC.

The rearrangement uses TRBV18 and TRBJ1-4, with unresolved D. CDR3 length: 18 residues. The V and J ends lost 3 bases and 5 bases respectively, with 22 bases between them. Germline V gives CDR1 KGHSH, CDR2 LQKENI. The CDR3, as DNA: TGTGCCAGCTCACCGCGGACTACGCTGGGCGAGGCCAATGAAAAACTGTTTTTT. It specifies CASSPRTTLGEANEKLFF.

The DNA for the CDR3 is TGTGCCAGCAGGAACAGCCTCAATAGCAATCAGCCCCAGCATTTT. Amino acids: CASRNSLNSNQPQHF. The chain combines TRBV28 with TRBJ1-5; D gene ambiguous. The germline V gene has CDR1 MDHEN and CDR2 SYDVKM. CDR3 length: 15 residues. The V gene lost 6 bases and the J gene lost 0 bases, with 12 bases spanning the gap.

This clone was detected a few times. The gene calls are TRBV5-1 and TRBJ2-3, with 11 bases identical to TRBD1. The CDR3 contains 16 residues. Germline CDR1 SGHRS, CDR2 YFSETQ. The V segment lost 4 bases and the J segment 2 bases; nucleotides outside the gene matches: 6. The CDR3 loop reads CASSGGTGGATDTQYF. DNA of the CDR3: TGCGCCAGCAGCGGGGGGACAGGGGGAGCCACAGATACGCAGTATTTT.

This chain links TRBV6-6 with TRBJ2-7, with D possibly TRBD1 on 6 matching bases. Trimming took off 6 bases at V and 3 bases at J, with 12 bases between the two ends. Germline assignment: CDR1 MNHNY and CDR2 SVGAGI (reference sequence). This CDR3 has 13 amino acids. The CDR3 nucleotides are TGTGCCAGCAGCCCACGGACAGTCTACGAGCAGTACTTC. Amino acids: CASSPRTVYEQYF.

CDR3 loop: CASSQIAGVSYNEQFF. The CDR3 DNA reads as TGTGCCAGCAGCCAAATAGCGGGGGTCTCCTACAATGAGCAGTTCTTC. The V call is TRBV14, the J call TRBJ2-1, with TRBD2 matching over 9 bases. In germline, CDR1 is SGHDN, CDR2 FVKESK. J was trimmed by 0 bases and V by 2 bases; bases with no gene match: 2. This CDR3 region has 16 residues.

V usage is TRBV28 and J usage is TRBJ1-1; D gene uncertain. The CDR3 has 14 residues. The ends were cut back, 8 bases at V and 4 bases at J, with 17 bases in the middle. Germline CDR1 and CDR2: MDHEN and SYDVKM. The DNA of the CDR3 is TGTGCCAGCCACACATACGGCAGGATCACTGAAGCTTTCTTT. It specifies CASHTYGRITEAFF.

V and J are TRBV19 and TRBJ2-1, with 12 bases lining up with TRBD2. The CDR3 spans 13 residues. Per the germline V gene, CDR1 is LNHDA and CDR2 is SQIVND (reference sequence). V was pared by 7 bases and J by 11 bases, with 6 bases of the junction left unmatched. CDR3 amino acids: CASKTSGGHKQFF. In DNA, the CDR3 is TGTGCCAGTAAGACTAGCGGGGGTCACAAGCAGTTCTTC.

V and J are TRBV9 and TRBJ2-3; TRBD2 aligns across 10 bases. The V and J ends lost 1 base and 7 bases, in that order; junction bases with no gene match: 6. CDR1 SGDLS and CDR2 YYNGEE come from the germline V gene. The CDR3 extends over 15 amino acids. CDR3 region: CASSVLSGGAHTQYF. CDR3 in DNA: TGTGCCAGCAGCGTATTAAGCGGGGGGGCACATACGCAGTATTTT.

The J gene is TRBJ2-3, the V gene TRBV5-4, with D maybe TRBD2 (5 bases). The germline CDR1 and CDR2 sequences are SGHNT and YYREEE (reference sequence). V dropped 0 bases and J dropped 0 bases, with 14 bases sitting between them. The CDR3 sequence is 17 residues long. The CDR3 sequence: CASSLALAGGSTDTQYF. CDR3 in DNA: TGTGCCAGCAGCTTGGCCTTGGCGGGCGGAAGCACAGATACGCAGTATTTT.

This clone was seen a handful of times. The DNA of the CDR3 is TGTGCCAGCAGTGACCCGACAGGGGGCGTTGGAAATCAGCCCCAGCATTTT. The encoded protein is CASSDPTGGVGNQPQHF. The V call is TRBV6-1, the J call TRBJ1-5, with TRBD1 matching over 10 bases. This CDR3 is 17 amino acids long. Germline CDR1 reads MNHNS; CDR2 reads SASEGT. The V gene end was trimmed by 3 bases and the J gene end by 4 bases; junction bases not matched to a gene: 9.

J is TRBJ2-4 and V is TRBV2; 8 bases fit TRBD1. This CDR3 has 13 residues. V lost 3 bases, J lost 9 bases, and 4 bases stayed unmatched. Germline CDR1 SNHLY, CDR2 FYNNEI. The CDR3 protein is CASSEQGAGIQYF. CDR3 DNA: TGTGCCAGCAGTGAGCAGGGGGCGGGCATTCAGTACTTC.